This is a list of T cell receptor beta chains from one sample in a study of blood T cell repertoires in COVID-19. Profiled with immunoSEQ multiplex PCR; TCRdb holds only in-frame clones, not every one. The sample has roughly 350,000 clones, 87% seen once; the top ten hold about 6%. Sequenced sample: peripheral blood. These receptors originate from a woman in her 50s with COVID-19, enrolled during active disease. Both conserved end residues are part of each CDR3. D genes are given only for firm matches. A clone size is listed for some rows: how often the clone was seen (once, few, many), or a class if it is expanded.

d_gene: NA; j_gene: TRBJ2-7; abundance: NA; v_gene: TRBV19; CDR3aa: CASSQWAGSYEQYF; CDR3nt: TGTGCCAGTAGCCAATGGGCTGGCTCCTACGAGCAGTACTTC
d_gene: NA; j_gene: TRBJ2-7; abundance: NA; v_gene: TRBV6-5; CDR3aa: CASRPRRSGEQYF; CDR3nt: TGTGCCAGCAGGCCCCGTAGGTCGGGCGAGCAGTACTTC
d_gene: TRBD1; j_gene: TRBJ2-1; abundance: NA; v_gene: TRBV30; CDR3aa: CAWSQTGTGIDEQFF; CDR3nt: TGTGCCTGGAGTCAGACCGGGACAGGGATCGATGAGCAGTTCTTC
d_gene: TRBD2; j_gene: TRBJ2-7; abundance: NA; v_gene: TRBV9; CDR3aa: CASSVSSGGASEQYF; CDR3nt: TGTGCCAGCAGCGTATCTAGCGGGGGTGCCTCCGAGCAGTACTTC
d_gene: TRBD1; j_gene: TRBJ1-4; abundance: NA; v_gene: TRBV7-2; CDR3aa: CASSPRQGEEKLFF; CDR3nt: TGTGCCAGCAGCCCGCGACAGGGAGAGGAAAAACTGTTTTTT
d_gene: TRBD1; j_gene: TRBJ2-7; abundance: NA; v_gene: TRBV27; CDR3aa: CASSLVLGDRDPYEQYF; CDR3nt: TGTGCCAGCAGTTTAGTCCTGGGAGACAGGGATCCCTACGAGCAGTACTTC
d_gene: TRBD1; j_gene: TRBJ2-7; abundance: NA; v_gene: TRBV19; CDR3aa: CASSPRQGAYEQYF; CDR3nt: TGTGCCAGTAGTCCCAGACAGGGGGCTTACGAGCAGTACTTC
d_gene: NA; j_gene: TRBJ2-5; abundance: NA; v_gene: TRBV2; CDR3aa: CASRSRTGKETQYF; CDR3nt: TGTGCCAGCAGGTCTCGGACTGGAAAAGAGACCCAGTACTTC
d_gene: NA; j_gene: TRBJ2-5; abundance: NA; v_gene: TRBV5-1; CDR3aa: CASSLAGGERERVRRETQYF; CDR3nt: TGCGCCAGCAGCTTGGCTGGAGGAGAACGGGAGAGGGTCAGGCGCGAGACCCAGTACTTC
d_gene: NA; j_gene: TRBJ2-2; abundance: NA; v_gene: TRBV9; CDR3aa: CASSVVPGNTGELFF; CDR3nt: TGTGCCAGCAGCGTAGTGCCAGGGAACACCGGGGAGCTGTTTTTT
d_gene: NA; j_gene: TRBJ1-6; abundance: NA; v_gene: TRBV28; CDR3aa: CASNPNRLSSYNSPLHF; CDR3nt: TGTGCCAGCAATCCCAACAGGCTAAGCTCCTATAATTCACCCCTCCACTTT
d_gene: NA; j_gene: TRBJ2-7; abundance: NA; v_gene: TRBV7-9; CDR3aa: CASSLHGPYEQYF; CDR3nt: TGTGCCAGCAGCTTACATGGGCCATACGAGCAGTACTTC
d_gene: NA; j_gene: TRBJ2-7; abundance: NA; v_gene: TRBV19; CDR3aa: CASSGSVGALSYEQYF; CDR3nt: TGTGCCAGTAGTGGATCAGTGGGGGCTCTCTCCTACGAGCAGTACTTC
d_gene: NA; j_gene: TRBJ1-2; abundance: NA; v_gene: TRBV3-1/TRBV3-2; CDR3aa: CASSQDRGRLPSGYTF; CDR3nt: TGTGCCAGCAGCCAAGATCGAGGCAGACTCCCCTCTGGCTACACCTTC
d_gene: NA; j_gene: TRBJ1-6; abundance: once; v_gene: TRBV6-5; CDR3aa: CASSYRGHYNSPLHF; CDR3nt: TGTGCCAGCAGTTACAGGGGACACTATAATTCACCCCTCCACTTT
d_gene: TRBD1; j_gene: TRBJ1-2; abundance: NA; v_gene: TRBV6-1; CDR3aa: CASSARGLGGGYGYTF; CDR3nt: TGTGCCAGCAGTGCTCGGGGGTTAGGGGGCGGATATGGCTACACCTTC
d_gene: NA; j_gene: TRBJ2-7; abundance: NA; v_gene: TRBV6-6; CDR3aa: CASSYMAANSYEQYF; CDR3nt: TGTGCCAGCAGTTATATGGCGGCTAACTCCTACGAGCAGTACTTC
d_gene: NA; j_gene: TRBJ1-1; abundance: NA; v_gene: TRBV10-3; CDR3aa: CAISESGGGNTEAFF; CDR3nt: TGTGCCATCAGTGAGTCTGGGGGCGGGAACACTGAAGCTTTCTTT
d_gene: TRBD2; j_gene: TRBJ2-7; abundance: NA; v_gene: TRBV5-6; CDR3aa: CASSFTRGSSYEQYF; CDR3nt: TGTGCCAGCAGCTTTACTCGCGGGAGTTCCTACGAGCAGTACTTC
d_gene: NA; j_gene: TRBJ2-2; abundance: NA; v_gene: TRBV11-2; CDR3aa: CASSSGTRATGELFF; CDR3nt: TGTGCCAGCAGCTCCGGGACTCGGGCCACCGGGGAGCTGTTTTTT
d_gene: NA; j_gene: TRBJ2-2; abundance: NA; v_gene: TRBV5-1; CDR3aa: CASSYWSGTGELFF; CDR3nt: TGCGCCAGCAGCTACTGGTCGGGTACCGGGGAGCTGTTTTTT
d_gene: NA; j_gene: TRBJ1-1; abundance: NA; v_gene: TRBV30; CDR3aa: CAWSPRGRNTEAFF; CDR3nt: TGTGCCTGGAGCCCGCGGGGGCGGAACACTGAAGCTTTCTTT
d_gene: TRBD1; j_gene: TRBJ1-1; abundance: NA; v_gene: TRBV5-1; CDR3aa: CASKQSGTGHTEAFF; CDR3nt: TGCGCCAGCAAGCAGTCCGGGACAGGCCACACTGAAGCTTTCTTT